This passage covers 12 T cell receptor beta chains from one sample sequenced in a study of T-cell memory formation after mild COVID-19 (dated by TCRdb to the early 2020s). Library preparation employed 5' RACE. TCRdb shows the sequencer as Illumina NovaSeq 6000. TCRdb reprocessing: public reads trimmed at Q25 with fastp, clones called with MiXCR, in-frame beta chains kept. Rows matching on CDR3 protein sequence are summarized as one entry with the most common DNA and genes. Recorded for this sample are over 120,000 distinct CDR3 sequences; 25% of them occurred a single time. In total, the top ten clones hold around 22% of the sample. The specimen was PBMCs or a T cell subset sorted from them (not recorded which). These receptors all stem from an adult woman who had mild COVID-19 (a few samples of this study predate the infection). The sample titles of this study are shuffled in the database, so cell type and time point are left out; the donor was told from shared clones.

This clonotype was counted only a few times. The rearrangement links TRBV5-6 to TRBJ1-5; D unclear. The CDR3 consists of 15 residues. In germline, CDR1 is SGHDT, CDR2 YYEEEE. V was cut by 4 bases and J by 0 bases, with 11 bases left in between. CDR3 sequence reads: CASSPTEYSNQPQHF. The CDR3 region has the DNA TGTGCCAGCAGCCCAACAGAGTATAGCAATCAGCCCCAGCATTTT. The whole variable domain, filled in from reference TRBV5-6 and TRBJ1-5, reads DAGVTQSPTHLIKTRGQQVTLRCSPKSGHDTVSWYQQALGQGPQFIFQYYEEEERQRGNFPDRFSGHQFPNYSSELNVNALLLGDSALYLCASSPTEYSNQPQHFGDGTRLSIL.

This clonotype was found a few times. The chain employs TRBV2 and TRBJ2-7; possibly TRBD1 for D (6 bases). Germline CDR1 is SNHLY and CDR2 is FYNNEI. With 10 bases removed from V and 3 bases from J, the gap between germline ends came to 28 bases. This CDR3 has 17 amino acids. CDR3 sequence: CAIERRRPGDAFYEQYF. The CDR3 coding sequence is TGTGCCATCGAGCGGAGGCGGCCAGGGGATGCGTTCTACGAGCAGTACTTC.

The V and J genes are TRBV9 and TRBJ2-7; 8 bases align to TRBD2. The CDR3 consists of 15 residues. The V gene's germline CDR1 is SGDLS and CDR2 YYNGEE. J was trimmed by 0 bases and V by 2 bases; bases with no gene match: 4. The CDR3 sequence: CASSVSGDLSYEQYF. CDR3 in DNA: TGTGCCAGCAGCGTTAGCGGGGACCTCTCCTACGAGCAGTACTTC.

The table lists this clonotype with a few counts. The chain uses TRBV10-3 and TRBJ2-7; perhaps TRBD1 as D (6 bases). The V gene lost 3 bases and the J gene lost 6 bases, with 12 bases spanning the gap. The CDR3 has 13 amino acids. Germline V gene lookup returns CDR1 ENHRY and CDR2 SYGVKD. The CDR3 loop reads CAISESTGPEQYF. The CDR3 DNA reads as TGTGCCATCAGTGAATCAACAGGGCCCGAGCAGTACTTC.

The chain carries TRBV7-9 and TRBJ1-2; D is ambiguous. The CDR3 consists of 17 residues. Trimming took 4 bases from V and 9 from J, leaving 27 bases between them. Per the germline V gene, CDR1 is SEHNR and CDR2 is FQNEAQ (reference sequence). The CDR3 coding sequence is TGTGCCAGCAGCTCGTTGGAGGCAGGCCATTTTAAAGGGAGCTACACCTTC. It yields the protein CASSSLEAGHFKGSYTF.

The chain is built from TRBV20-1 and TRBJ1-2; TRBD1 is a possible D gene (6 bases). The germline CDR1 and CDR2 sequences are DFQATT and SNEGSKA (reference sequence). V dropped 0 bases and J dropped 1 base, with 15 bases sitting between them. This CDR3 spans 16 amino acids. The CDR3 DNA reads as TGCAGTGCTAGAGATCGGGGGACACCTTTTAACTATGGCTACACCTTC. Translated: CSARDRGTPFNYGYTF.

CDR3: CATSTPGQGLGEQFF. The CDR3 DNA reads as TGTGCCACCAGCACCCCTGGACAGGGATTAGGTGAGCAGTTCTTC. This chain connects TRBV15 to TRBJ2-1; TRBD1 matches 8 bases. V trimming: 4 bases; J trimming: 9 bases; junction bases outside the gene matches: 11. Germline V gene data show CDR1 as LNHNV and CDR2 as YYDKDF (reference sequence). The length of the CDR3 is 15 residues.

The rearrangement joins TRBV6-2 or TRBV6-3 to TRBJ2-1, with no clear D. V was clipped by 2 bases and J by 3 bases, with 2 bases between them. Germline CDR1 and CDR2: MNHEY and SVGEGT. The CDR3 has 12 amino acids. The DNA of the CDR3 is TGTGCCAGCAGTTACAACTACAATGAGCAGTTCTTC. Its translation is CASSYNYNEQFF.

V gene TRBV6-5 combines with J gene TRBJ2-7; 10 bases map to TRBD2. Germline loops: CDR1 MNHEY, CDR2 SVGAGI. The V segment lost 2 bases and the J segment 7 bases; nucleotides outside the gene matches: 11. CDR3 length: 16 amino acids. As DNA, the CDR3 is TGTGCCAGCAGTTACGGGCTAGCGGGGGACTATTGGGAGCAGTACTTC. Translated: CASSYGLAGDYWEQYF.

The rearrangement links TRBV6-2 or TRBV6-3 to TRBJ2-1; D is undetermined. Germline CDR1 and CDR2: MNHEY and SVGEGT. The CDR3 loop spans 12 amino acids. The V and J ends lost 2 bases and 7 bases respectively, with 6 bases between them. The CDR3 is CASSYAKNEQFF. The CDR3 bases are TGTGCCAGCAGTTACGCGAAAAATGAGCAGTTCTTC.

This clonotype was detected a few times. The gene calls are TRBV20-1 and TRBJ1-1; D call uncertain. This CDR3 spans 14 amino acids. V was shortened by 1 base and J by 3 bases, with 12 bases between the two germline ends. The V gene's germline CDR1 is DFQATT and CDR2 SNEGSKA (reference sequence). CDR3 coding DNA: TGCAGTGCTAGAGTGGGTGGTTGGCACACTGAAGCTTTCTTT. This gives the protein CSARVGGWHTEAFF.

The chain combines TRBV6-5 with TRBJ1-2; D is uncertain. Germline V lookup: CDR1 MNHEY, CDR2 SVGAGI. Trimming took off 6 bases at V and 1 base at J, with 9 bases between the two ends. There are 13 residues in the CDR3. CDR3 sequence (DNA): TGTGCCAGCAGGAAAGACCTTAACTATGGCTACACCTTC. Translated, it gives CASRKDLNYGYTF.